This T cell receptor beta chain was retrieved from a study of blood T cell repertoires in COVID-19. The wider study: Spain, Italy and the United States supplied samples that represented acute and convalescent COVID-19. Sample material is recorded as cDNA or gDNA derived from T cells, B-cell-depleted T cells, or PBMCs.

In the source study's methods: Amplification of reference gene primers was used by the study to estimate nucleated cell counts. Profiling relied on immunoSEQ multiplex PCR, and the TCRdb table lists in-frame clones only, not all of them. For V, J and clone size, that table is used; D and trimming come from the DNA. Found here are about 190,000 clones, about three quarters of them singletons; the top ten hold approximately 3%. Sequences were obtained from peripheral blood. This TCR was recovered from a woman of 80 years or more with active or convalescent COVID-19.

The CDR3 loop reads CASRGLAGANVLTF. CDR3 coding DNA: TGTGCCAGCAGGGGACTAGCTGGGGCCAACGTCCTGACTTTC. The rearrangement links TRBV27 to TRBJ2-6; 8 bases line up with TRBD2. This CDR3 region has 14 residues. CDR1 and CDR2 from the germline V gene are MNHEY and SMNVEV (reference sequence). V lost 6 bases and J lost 2; bases outside the gene matches: 0. The full variable domain, completed using reference TRBV27 and TRBJ2-6, is EAQVTQNPRYLITVTGKKLTVTCSQNMNHEYMSWYRQDPGLGLRQIYYSMNVEVTDKGDVPEGYKVSRKEKRNFPLILESPSPNQTSLYFCASRGLAGANVLTFGAGSRLTVL.